Shown below are 13 T cell receptor beta chains from a single sample sequenced in a study of blood T cells in healthy people across ages. Through a sample-barcoded 5' primer and a J-beta primer mix, a second PCR was run for roughly 6 to 11 cycles. TCRdb called the 5' RACE reads again in MiXCR, with one record for every CDR3 protein. This sample has about 1.6 million distinct CDR3 sequences, with approximately 32% found just once. The sequencing input was blood. The receptor set was obtained from a woman aged 25-40 years in good health.

V is TRBV29-1 and J is TRBJ1-1; D ambiguous. V was pared by 6 bases and J by 0 bases, with 5 bases between. This CDR3 spans 11 amino acids. Germline V gives CDR1 SQVTM, CDR2 ANQGSEA. For the CDR3, the DNA is TGCAGCGTGGAAATGAACACTGAAGCTTTCTTT. This translates into CSVEMNTEAFF. The full variable domain, completed using reference TRBV29-1 and TRBJ1-1, is SAVISQKPSRDICQRGTSLTIQCQVDSQVTMMFWYRQQPGQSLTLIATANQGSEATYESGFVIDKFPISRPNLTFSTLTVSNMSPEDSSIYLCSVEMNTEAFFGQGTRLTVV.

Notes on this clonotype: A read error may account for a junction end that differs from germline. This chain links TRBV3-1 with TRBJ1-2; the D is unclear. The CDR3 spans 13 residues. Looked up from germline, CDR1 is LGHDT and CDR2 is YNNKEL (reference sequence). The CDR3 reads CASSQGENYGHTF. As DNA, the CDR3 is TGTGCCAGCAGCCAAGGTGAAAACTATGGCCACACCTTC. Combining the CDR3 with reference TRBV3-1 and TRBJ1-2 gives the whole variable domain DTAVSQTPKYLVTQMGNDKSIKCEQNLGHDTMYWYKQDSKKFLKIMFSYNNKELIINETVPNRFSPKSPDKAHLNLHINSLELGDSAVYFCASSQGENYGHTFGSGTRLTVV.

This clonotype was picked up many times. V usage is TRBV5-1 and J usage is TRBJ2-1; unclear D gene. Deletions cut 4 bases from V and 0 bases from J, with 8 bases between. The CDR3 extends over 14 amino acids. Germline CDR1 and CDR2: SGHRS and YFSETQ. Here the CDR3 reads CASSPVSSYNEQFF. The CDR3 nucleotides read TGCGCCAGCAGCCCCGTTAGCTCCTACAATGAGCAGTTCTTC. The complete variable domain, with remaining parts taken from reference TRBV5-1 and TRBJ2-1, reads KAGVTQTPRYLIKTRGQQVTLSCSPISGHRSVSWYQQTPGQGLQFLFEYFSETQRNKGNFPGRFSGRQFSNSRSEMNVSTLELGDSALYLCASSPVSSYNEQFFGPGTRLTVL.

CDR3 residues: CASSLDYWGDTDTQYF. CDR3 sequence (DNA): TGTGCCAGCAGCTTAGATTATTGGGGGGACACAGATACGCAGTATTTT. The gene calls are TRBV11-2 and TRBJ2-3; D is possibly TRBD2 (6 bases). The CDR3 loop spans 16 amino acids. The V end lost 0 bases, the J end lost 2 bases, and 12 bases lay between the germline ends. Germline CDR1 is SGHAT and CDR2 is FQNNGV. Full variable domain (outside the CDR3, taken from reference TRBV11-2 and TRBJ2-3): EAGVAQSPRYKIIEKRQSVAFWCNPISGHATLYWYQQILGQGPKLLIQFQNNGVVDDSQLPKDRFSAERLKGVDSTLKIQPAKLEDSAVYLCASSLDYWGDTDTQYFGPGTRLTVL.

A word on this clonotype: The junction does not match germline at one end; this may be a read error. The chain recombines TRBV28 with TRBJ1-5, with no clear D. The CDR3 has 14 residues. Germline CDR1 is MDHEN and CDR2 is SYDVKM. CDR3: CASSPPRVLQPQHF. CDR3 sequence (DNA): TGCGCCAGCAGTCCCCCACGGGTTCTCCAGCCCCAGCATTTT.

At least ten counts were recorded for this clonotype. The chain joins TRBV2 to TRBJ2-3, with D maybe TRBD2 (6 bases). Germline loops: CDR1 SNHLY, CDR2 FYNNEI. CDR3 length: 15 amino acids. Trimming shortened V by 3 bases and J by 1 base, and 11 bases separated the two germline ends. The DNA of the CDR3 is TGTGCCAGCAGTGAGGGGGACTCTCGCACAGATACGCAGTATTTT. Its protein product is CASSEGDSRTDTQYF.

This clonotype was seen only a few times. V and J are TRBV20-1 and TRBJ2-5, with 10 bases that match TRBD1. The CDR3 runs 14 residues. V gave up 5 bases and J gave up 5 bases; unmatched junction bases: 8. CDR1 and CDR2 from the germline V gene are DFQATT and SNEGSKA (reference sequence). The CDR3 reads CSAQTGGARETQYF. The CDR3 coding sequence is TGCAGTGCTCAGACAGGGGGCGCCCGGGAGACCCAGTACTTC.

This clonotype showed up just a few times. The chain carries TRBV4-1 and TRBJ2-5; possibly TRBD2 for D (6 bases). CDR1 and CDR2 from the germline V gene are MGHRA and YSYEKL. The V and J ends lost 5 bases and 4 bases respectively, with 20 bases between them. The CDR3 is 16 amino acids. In nucleotides, the CDR3 is TGCGCCAGCAGCTCAGGGTCGGGAGCTAAAGTAGAGACCCAGTACTTC. It encodes CASSSGSGAKVETQYF.

This clonotype has a count of ten or more. The chain is built from TRBV20-1 and TRBJ1-6; 8 positions agree with TRBD1. Germline V gene sequence: CDR1 DFQATT, CDR2 SNEGSKA (reference sequence). V trimming: 6 bases; J trimming: 6 bases; junction bases outside the gene matches: 4. The CDR3 loop spans 13 amino acids. The chain's CDR3 is CSARDRPNSPLHF. The CDR3 nucleotides are TGCAGTGCCCGGGACAGGCCTAATTCACCCCTCCACTTT.

J is TRBJ2-7 and V is TRBV3-1; either TRBD1 or TRBD2 may supply D (5 bases each). Germline assignment: CDR1 LGHDT and CDR2 YNNKEL (reference sequence). The CDR3 length is 14 residues. The germline V and J ends were trimmed by 6 bases and 3 bases, with 15 bases remaining between them. The CDR3 sequence is CASSRAGALYEQYF. In DNA form, the CDR3 reads TGTGCCAGCAGTCGGGCCGGGGCACTCTACGAGCAGTACTTC.

The chain carries TRBV5-1 and TRBJ2-1; D remains unclear. V dropped 0 bases and J dropped 6 bases, with 10 bases sitting between them. This CDR3 spans 14 amino acids. From germline, CDR1 is SGHRS and CDR2 YFSETQ. CDR3 nucleotide sequence: TGCGCCAGCAGCTTGGCCTTCGTCAGCAATGAGCAGTTCTTC. It is translated as CASSLAFVSNEQFF.

The gene calls are TRBV20-1 and TRBJ2-7; TRBD2 agrees at 9 bases. Trimming cost V 3 bases and J 3 bases; bases outside gene matches: 6. Germline V lookup: CDR1 DFQATT, CDR2 SNEGSKA (reference sequence). This CDR3 comprises 14 residues. The CDR3: CSASVRAGGYEQYF. CDR3 DNA sequence: TGCAGTGCTAGTGTTCGAGCGGGGGGCTACGAGCAGTACTTC.

Comment on this clonotype: At one end, the junction sequence differs from germline, possibly due to a read error. The rearrangement uses TRBV10-3 and TRBJ1-2; D is unclear. The germline V gene encodes CDR1 ENHRY and CDR2 SYGVKD. This CDR3 region has 11 residues. The CDR3 DNA follows: TGTGCCATCAGGGAGTCCAAATTCTACACCTTC. It translates to CAIRESKFYTF.